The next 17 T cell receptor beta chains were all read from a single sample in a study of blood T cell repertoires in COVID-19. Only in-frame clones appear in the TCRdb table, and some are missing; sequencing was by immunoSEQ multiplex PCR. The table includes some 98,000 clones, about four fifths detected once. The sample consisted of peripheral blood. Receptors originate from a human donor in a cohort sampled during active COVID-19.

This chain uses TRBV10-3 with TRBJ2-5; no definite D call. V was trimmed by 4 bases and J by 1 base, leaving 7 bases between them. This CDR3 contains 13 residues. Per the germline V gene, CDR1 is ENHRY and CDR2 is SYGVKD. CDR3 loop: CAISATGQETQYF. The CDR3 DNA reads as TGTGCCATCAGTGCGACGGGCCAAGAGACCCAGTACTTC.

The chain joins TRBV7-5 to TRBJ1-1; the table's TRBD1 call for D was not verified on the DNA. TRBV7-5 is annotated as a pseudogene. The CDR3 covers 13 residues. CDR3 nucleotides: TGTGTCACTCAGGATTTAGTTGGGACTGAAGCTTTCTTT. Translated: CVTQDLVGTEAFF.

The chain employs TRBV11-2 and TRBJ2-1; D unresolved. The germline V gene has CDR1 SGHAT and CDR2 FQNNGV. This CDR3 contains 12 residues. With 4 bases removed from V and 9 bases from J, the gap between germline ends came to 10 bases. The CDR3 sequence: CASSSNRGEQFF. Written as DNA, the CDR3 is TGTGCCAGCAGCTCCAATCGAGGTGAGCAGTTCTTC.

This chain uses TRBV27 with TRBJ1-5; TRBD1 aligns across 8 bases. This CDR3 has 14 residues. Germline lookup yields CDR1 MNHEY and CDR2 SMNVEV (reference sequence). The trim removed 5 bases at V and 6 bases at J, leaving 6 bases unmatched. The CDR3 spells CASSDGQGGQPQHF. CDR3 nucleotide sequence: TGTGCCAGCAGTGACGGACAGGGAGGTCAGCCCCAGCATTTT.

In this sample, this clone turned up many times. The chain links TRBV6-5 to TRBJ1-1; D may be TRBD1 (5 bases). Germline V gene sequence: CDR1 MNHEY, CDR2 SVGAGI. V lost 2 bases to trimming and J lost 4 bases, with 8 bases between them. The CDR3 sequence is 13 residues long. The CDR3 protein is CASSYVQGTEAFF. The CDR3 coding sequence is TGTGCCAGCAGTTACGTCCAGGGCACTGAAGCTTTCTTT.

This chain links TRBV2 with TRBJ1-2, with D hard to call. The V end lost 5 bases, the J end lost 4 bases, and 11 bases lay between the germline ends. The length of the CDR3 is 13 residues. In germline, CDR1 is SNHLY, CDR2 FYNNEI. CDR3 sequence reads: CASSTSHSYGYTF. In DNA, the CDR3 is TGTGCCAGCAGTACTTCTCATAGCTATGGCTACACCTTC.

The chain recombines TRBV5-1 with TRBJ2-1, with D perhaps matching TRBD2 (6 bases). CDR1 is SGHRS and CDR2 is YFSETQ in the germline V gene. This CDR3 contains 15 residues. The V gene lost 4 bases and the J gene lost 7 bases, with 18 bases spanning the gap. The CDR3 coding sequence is TGCGCCAGCAGCCCCGGGGGTTCTCCCTGGAATGAGCAGTTCTTC. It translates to CASSPGGSPWNEQFF.

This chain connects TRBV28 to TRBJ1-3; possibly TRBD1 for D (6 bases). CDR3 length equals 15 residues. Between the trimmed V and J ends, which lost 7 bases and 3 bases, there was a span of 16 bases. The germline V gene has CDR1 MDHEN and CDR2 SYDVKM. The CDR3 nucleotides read TGTGCCAGCACCCTCACAGGGTCTGGTGGAAACACCATATATTTT. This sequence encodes CASTLTGSGGNTIYF.

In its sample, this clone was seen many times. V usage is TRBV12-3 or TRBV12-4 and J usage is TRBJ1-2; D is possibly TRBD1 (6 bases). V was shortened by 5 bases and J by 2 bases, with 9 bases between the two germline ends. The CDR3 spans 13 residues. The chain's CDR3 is CASSPTGNYGYTF. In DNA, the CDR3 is TGTGCCAGCAGTCCCACAGGGAACTATGGCTACACCTTC.

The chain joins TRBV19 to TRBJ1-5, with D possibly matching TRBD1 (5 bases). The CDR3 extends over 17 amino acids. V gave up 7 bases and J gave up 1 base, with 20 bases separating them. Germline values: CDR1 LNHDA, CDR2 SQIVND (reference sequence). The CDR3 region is CASTNSRGVGSNQPQHF. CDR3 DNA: TGTGCCAGTACTAACTCTCGGGGGGTTGGGAGCAATCAGCCCCAGCATTTT.

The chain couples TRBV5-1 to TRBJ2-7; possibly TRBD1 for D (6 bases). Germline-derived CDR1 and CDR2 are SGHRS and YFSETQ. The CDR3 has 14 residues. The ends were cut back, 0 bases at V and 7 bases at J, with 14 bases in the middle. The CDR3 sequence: CASSLVSGVSEQYF. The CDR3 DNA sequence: TGCGCCAGCAGCTTGGTCTCAGGGGTTTCTGAGCAGTACTTC.

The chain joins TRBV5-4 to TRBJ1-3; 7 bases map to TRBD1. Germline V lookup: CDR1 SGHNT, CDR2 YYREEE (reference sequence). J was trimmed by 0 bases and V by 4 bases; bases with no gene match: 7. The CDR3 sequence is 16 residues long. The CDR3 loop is CASSRTGVSSGNTIYF. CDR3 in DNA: TGTGCCAGCAGCAGGACAGGAGTTTCCTCTGGAAACACCATATATTTT.

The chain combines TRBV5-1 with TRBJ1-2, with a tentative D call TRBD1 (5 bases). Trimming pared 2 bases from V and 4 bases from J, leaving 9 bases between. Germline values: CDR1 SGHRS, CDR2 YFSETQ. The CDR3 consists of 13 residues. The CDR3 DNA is TGCGCCAGCAGCTTAGACAGCAGCTATGGCTACACCTTC. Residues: CASSLDSSYGYTF.

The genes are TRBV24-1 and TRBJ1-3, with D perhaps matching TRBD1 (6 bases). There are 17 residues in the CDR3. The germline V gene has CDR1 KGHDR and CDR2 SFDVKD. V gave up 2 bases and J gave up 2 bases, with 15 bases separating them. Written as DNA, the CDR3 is TGTGCCACCAGTGATTGGGCGCGGGGGGCGCCTGGAAACACCATATATTTT. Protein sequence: CATSDWARGAPGNTIYF.

DNA for the CDR3: TGCGCCAGCAGTCTGACTTCGACGAATGAGCAGTTCTTC. This gives the protein CASSLTSTNEQFF. This chain uses TRBV10-1 with TRBJ2-1; D ambiguous. Trimming removed 5 bases from V and 7 bases from J, with 12 bases in between. Germline loops: CDR1 WNHNN, CDR2 SYGVQD (reference sequence). The CDR3 extends over 13 amino acids.

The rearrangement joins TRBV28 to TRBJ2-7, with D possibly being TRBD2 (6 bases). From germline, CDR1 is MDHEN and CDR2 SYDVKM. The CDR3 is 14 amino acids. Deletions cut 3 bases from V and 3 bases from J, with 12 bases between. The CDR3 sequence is CASSFFSGSYEQYF. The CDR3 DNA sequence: TGTGCCAGCAGTTTCTTTAGCGGAAGCTACGAGCAGTACTTC.

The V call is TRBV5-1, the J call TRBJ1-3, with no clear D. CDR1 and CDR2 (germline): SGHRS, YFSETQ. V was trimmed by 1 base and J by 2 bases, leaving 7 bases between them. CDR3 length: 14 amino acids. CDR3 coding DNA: TGCGCCAGCAGCTTGCTCGGGGCTGGAAACACCATATATTTT. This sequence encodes CASSLLGAGNTIYF.